These 22 T cell receptor beta chains were sequenced from one sample in a study of response to subunit inactivated influenza vaccine. One entry per CDR3 protein, called by TCRdb with MiXCR from the RT-PCR reads. Among 400,000 to 650,000 distinct CDR3 sequences listed, approximately 7.2% were seen once. The sequencing used PBMCs from blood, collected roughly 24 months after vaccination. The receptors shown here come from a man between 45 and 75 years old who received an inactivated influenza vaccine.

This chain joins TRBV29-1 and TRBJ2-5; 9 bases are shared with TRBD2. Germline V gene lookup returns CDR1 SQVTM and CDR2 ANQGSEA. The J segment lost 8 bases and the V segment lost 4 bases, leaving 14 bases of the junction unmatched. CDR3 size: 15 residues. This CDR3 is CSVAWREGIGDTQYF. Here the CDR3 DNA reads TGCAGCGTTGCCTGGCGGGAGGGCATAGGGGATACCCAGTACTTC.

This clonotype was seen many times. This chain links TRBV12-3 or TRBV12-4 with TRBJ2-2; no reliable D call. The V end was cut by 2 bases, the J end by 2 bases, with 6 bases between. The CDR3 runs to 14 residues. In nucleotides, the CDR3 is TGTGCCAGCAGTTTACTCACAAACACCGGGGAGCTGTTTTTT. It encodes CASSLLTNTGELFF.

This clonotype was detected only a few times. The chain couples TRBV29-1 to TRBJ2-7; D perhaps matches TRBD1 (5 bases). This CDR3 spans 12 amino acids. Germline assignment: CDR1 SQVTM and CDR2 ANQGSEA. V was clipped by 7 bases and J by 6 bases, with 16 bases between them. The CDR3 loop is CSASQDTREQYF. CDR3 DNA sequence: TGCAGCGCCTCACAGGATACGCGCGAGCAGTACTTC.

The chain links TRBV4-2 to TRBJ2-3; D possibly corresponds to TRBD1 (5 bases). V dropped 4 bases and J dropped 2 bases, with 19 bases sitting between them. The CDR3 consists of 17 residues. Germline loops: CDR1 LGHNA, CDR2 YNFKEQ. CDR3 protein: CASSRTLAGKDTDTQYF. CDR3 DNA: TGTGCCAGCAGCCGGACGTTGGCAGGGAAAGACACAGATACGCAGTATTTT.

This clonotype was seen more than once but under ten times. The V call is TRBV15, the J call TRBJ2-7; D is unresolved. This CDR3 region has 13 residues. Germline V gene data show CDR1 as LNHNV and CDR2 as YYDKDF (reference sequence). With 0 bases removed from V and 9 bases from J, the gap between germline ends came to 12 bases. CDR3 in amino acids: CATSRDRVGRQYF. The CDR3 DNA sequence: TGTGCCACCAGCAGAGATAGGGTAGGACGGCAGTACTTC. Drawing the rest from reference TRBV15 and TRBJ2-7, the complete variable domain is DAMVIQNPRYQVTQFGKPVTLSCSQTLNHNVMYWYQQKSSQAPKLLFHYYDKDFNNEADTPDNFQSRRPNTSFCFLDIRSPGLGDTAMYLCATSRDRVGRQYFGPGTRLTVT.

In its sample, this clonotype was seen many times. This chain joins TRBV7-9 and TRBJ2-6; D gene ambiguous. CDR1 and CDR2 from the germline V gene are SEHNR and FQNEAQ (reference sequence). CDR3 size: 14 residues. Trimming left V 3 bases short and J 0 bases short, with 3 bases between. The CDR3 loop is CASSLFSGANVLTF. CDR3 DNA: TGTGCCAGCAGCTTGTTCTCTGGGGCCAACGTCCTGACTTTC.

This clonotype has a count of ten or more. V and J are TRBV2 and TRBJ2-7; 8 bases align to TRBD1. This CDR3 has 15 amino acids. Germline loops: CDR1 SNHLY, CDR2 FYNNEI. The V and J ends lost 7 bases and 1 base, in that order; junction bases with no gene match: 9. The CDR3 reads CASKTGQGVSYEQYF. In nucleotides, the CDR3 is TGTGCCAGCAAAACCGGACAGGGAGTTTCCTACGAGCAGTACTTC.

Comments on this clonotype: One base away lies a much larger clone, so this may be a sequencing read error. The gene calls are TRBV19 and TRBJ2-3, with D maybe TRBD2 (6 bases). The CDR3 sequence is 13 residues long. The ends were cut back, 10 bases at V and 0 bases at J, with 11 bases in the middle. Germline V CDR1 and CDR2: LNHDA, SQIVND (reference sequence). CDR3 nucleotides: TGTGCCACCGCCGGGACTAGCACAGATACGCAGTATTTT. Its translation: CATAGTSTDTQYF.

This clonotype was seen at least ten times. The chain combines TRBV7-9 with TRBJ2-7, with 10 nucleotides matching TRBD2. This CDR3 region has 14 residues. V lost 5 bases to trimming and J lost 3 bases; unmatched junction nucleotides: 4. Germline V gene sequence: CDR1 SEHNR, CDR2 FQNEAQ (reference sequence). The CDR3 here is CASSVSGRSYEQYF. The DNA of the CDR3 is TGTGCCAGCAGCGTTAGCGGGAGGAGCTACGAGCAGTACTTC.

This clonotype was found many times. V gene TRBV18 combines with J gene TRBJ2-7; D remains unclear. V lost 6 bases and J lost 7, with 16 bases in between. The germline gives CDR1 KGHSH, CDR2 LQKENI. The CDR3 contains 13 residues. The CDR3 protein is CASSPKEIAEQYF. In nucleotides, the CDR3 is TGTGCCAGCTCCCCGAAGGAGATCGCTGAGCAGTACTTC.

With respect to this clonotype: The junction and the germline gene differ at one end; a read error may be behind it. V gene TRBV29-1 combines with J gene TRBJ1-4; perhaps TRBD1 as D (5 bases). The germline V gene has CDR1 SQVTM and CDR2 ANQGSEA. The CDR3 is 11 residues long. The CDR3 is CSVGTGPELTF. The CDR3 region has the DNA TGCAGCGTTGGCACAGGCCCGGAACTTACTTTT.

The genes are TRBV7-2 and TRBJ2-3; D may match TRBD1 or TRBD2 (5 bases each). V was cut by 0 bases and J by 6 bases, with 10 bases left in between. The germline V gene encodes CDR1 SGHTA and CDR2 FQGNSA. CDR3 length: 14 amino acids. CDR3 region: CASSLAEGTDTQYF. CDR3 nucleotides: TGTGCCAGCAGCTTAGCCGAGGGGACCGATACGCAGTATTTT.

This clonotype was seen more than once but under ten times. The genes are TRBV2 and TRBJ2-4; TRBD1 is a possible D gene (5 bases). The ends were cut back, 7 bases at V and 6 bases at J, with 19 bases in the middle. CDR1 is SNHLY, CDR2 FYNNEI, per germline. The CDR3 is 15 residues long. The CDR3 protein is CASNPSTGQANIQYF. The CDR3 region has the DNA TGTGCCAGCAATCCCAGCACAGGCCAGGCAAACATTCAGTACTTC.

The table lists this clonotype with a few counts. The genes are TRBV11-2 and TRBJ2-5, with TRBD1 identical over 7 bases. With 2 bases clipped from V and 5 bases from J, the junction kept 2 bases outside the gene matches. This CDR3 has 13 residues. Germline CDR1 and CDR2: SGHAT and FQNNGV. This CDR3 is CASSLHRGETQYF. For the CDR3, the DNA is TGTGCCAGCAGCTTACACAGGGGCGAGACCCAGTACTTC.

At least ten counts were recorded for this clonotype. The chain has TRBV2 and TRBJ2-1; a weak D match, TRBD2 (6 bases). Trimming left V 6 bases short and J 5 bases short, with 17 bases between. The CDR3 covers 15 residues. Looked up from germline, CDR1 is SNHLY and CDR2 is FYNNEI. The CDR3 is CASSPGPGGNNEQFF. The DNA for the CDR3 is TGTGCCAGCAGCCCCGGCCCCGGGGGTAACAATGAGCAGTTCTTC.

This clonotype was picked up many times. The chain joins TRBV4-1 to TRBJ2-2; a possible D gene is TRBD2 (5 bases). V was trimmed by 3 bases and J by 5 bases, leaving 22 bases between them. The germline V gene encodes CDR1 MGHRA and CDR2 YSYEKL. The CDR3 extends over 18 amino acids. In nucleotides, the CDR3 is TGCGCCAGCAGCCATAGCAGCCTCCCTTCGAGGAGGACCGGGGAGCTGTTTTTT. Protein sequence: CASSHSSLPSRRTGELFF.

This clonotype has a count of ten or more. The genes are TRBV27 and TRBJ2-1; D gene unclear. The germline gives CDR1 MNHEY, CDR2 SMNVEV (reference sequence). This CDR3 spans 14 amino acids. The V and J ends lost 5 bases and 4 bases respectively, with 12 bases between them. In DNA form, the CDR3 reads TGTGCCAGCAGTATTACCGGACCTTACAATGAGCAGTTCTTC. It specifies CASSITGPYNEQFF.

At least ten counts were recorded for this clonotype. The CDR3 loop is CSARQGTRDTQYF. CDR3 bases: TGCAGTGCAAGACAGGGTACTCGGGATACGCAGTATTTT. V and J are TRBV20-1 and TRBJ2-3, with TRBD1 identical over 7 bases. V was clipped by 6 bases and J by 6 bases; unmatched bases: 9. CDR1 and CDR2 (germline): DFQATT, SNEGSKA (reference sequence). CDR3 length: 13 residues.

The V and J genes are TRBV10-2 and TRBJ2-3; D may be TRBD1 (5 bases). The ends were cut back, 6 bases at V and 1 base at J, with 14 bases in the middle. The CDR3 runs to 15 residues. Per germline, CDR1 WSHSY and CDR2 SAAADI. The CDR3 region is CASRETGVGTDTQYF. The CDR3 DNA reads as TGCGCCAGCAGGGAAACAGGAGTCGGCACAGATACGCAGTATTTT.

The rearrangement links TRBV10-3 to TRBJ2-3, with D hard to call. Looked up from germline, CDR1 is ENHRY and CDR2 is SYGVKD. Trimming took 9 bases from V and 5 from J, leaving 15 bases between them. This CDR3 region has 13 residues. The CDR3 DNA sequence: TGTGCCATGAAGTATCAGGAGTTAGATACGCAGTATTTT. Residues: CAMKYQELDTQYF.

This clonotype was observed at least ten times. This chain connects TRBV7-4 to TRBJ2-7; the D gene is possibly TRBD2 (6 bases). The germline gives CDR1 SGHVT, CDR2 SQSDAQ. Trimming took 5 bases from V and 7 from J, leaving 21 bases between them. The CDR3 runs 15 residues. The CDR3: CASSPRGLLRREQYF. The CDR3 region has the DNA TGTGCCAGCAGCCCGAGGGGACTCTTACGCAGGGAGCAGTACTTC.

This clonotype was picked up many times. This sequence joins TRBV7-9 and TRBJ1-2, with D uncertain. V was pared by 6 bases and J by 11 bases, with 19 bases between. CDR1 and CDR2 (germline): SEHNR, FQNEAQ (reference sequence). This CDR3 is built from 13 residues. CDR3 sequence: CASSVNTIPRYTF. The CDR3 DNA reads as TGTGCCAGCAGTGTTAATACGATTCCTAGGTACACCTTC.